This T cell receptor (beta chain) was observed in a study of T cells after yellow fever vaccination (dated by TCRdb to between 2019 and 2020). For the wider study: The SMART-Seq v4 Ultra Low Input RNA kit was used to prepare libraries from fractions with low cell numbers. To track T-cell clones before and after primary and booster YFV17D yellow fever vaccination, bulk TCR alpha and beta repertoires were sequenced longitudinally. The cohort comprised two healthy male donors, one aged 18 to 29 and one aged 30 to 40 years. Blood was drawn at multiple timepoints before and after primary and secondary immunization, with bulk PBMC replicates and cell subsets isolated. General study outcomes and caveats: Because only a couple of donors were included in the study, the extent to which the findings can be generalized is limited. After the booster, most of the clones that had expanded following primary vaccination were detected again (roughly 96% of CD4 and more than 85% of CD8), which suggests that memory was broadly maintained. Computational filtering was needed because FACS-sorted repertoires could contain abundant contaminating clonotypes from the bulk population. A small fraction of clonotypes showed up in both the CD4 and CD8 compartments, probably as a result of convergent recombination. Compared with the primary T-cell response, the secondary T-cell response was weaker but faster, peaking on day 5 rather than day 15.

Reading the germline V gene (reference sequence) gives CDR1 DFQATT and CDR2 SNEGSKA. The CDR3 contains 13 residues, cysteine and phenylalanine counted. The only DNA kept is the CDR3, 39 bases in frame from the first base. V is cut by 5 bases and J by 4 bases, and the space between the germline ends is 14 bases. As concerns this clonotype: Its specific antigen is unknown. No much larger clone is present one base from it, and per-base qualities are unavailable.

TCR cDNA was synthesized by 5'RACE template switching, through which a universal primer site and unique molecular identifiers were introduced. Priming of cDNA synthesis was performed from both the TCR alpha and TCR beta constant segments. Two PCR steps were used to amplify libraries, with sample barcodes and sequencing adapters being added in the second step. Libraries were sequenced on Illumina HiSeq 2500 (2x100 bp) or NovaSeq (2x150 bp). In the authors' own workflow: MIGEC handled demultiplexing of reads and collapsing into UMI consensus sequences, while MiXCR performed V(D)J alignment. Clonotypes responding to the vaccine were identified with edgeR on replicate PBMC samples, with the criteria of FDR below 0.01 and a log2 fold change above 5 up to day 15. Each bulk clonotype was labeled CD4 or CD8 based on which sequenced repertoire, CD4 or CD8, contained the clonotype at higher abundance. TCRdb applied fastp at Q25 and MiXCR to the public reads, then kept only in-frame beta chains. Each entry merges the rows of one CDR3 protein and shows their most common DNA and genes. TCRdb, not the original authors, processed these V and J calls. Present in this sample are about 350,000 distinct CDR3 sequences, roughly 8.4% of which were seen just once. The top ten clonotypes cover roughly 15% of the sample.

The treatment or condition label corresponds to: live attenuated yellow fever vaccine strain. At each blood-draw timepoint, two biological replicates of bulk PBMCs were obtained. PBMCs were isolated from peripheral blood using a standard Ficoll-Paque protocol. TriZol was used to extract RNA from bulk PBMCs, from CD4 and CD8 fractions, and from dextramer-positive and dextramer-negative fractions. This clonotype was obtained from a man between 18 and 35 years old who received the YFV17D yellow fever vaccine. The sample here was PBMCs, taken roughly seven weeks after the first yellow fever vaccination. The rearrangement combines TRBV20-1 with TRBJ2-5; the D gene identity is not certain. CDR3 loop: CSAPKSLRETQYF. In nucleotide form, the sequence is TGCAGTGCTCCCAAGTCCTTAAGAGAGACCCAGTACTTC.